These 21 T cell receptor beta chains share one sample of origin, sequenced in a study of T cell changes during pregnancy in multiple sclerosis. Using immunoSEQ multiplex PCR, the repertoire was profiled, and TCRdb retains in-frame clones only, with some absent. The top ten clones hold approximately 2% of a sample with around 100,000 clones, about 90% of them seen once. Sequenced material: peripheral blood, taken after pregnancy. The receptors derive from a female donor with multiple sclerosis, enrolled in a pregnancy study.

The chain couples TRBV12-5 to TRBJ2-1; 8 nucleotides align to TRBD2. The CDR3 extends over 13 amino acids. Unmatched junction bases numbered 3, after V lost 5 bases and J lost 6 bases. CDR1 LGHNT and CDR2 FRNRAP come from the germline V gene. This chain's CDR3 is CASGLGGGNEQFF. The CDR3 region has the DNA TGTGCTAGTGGTCTCGGGGGGGGCAATGAGCAGTTCTTC.

This chain links TRBV7-2 with TRBJ2-7, with TRBD2 identical over 13 bases. Germline CDR1 reads SGHTA; CDR2 reads FQGNSA. The trim removed 5 bases at V and 10 bases at J, leaving 8 bases unmatched. This CDR3 has 14 amino acids. The CDR3 loop is CASSEGTSGAQQYF. As DNA, the CDR3 is TGTGCCAGCAGCGAGGGGACTAGCGGGGCGCAACAGTACTTC.

The CDR3 region is CASSRGTEAFF. Here the CDR3 DNA reads TGTGCCAGCAGCAGGGGGACTGAAGCTTTCTTT. The chain carries TRBV2 and TRBJ1-1; TRBD1 aligns across 7 bases. CDR1 SNHLY and CDR2 FYNNEI come from the germline V gene. This CDR3 spans 11 amino acids. V shed 6 bases, J shed 5 bases, and the junction held 0 bases outside the gene matches.

To note about this clone: The same CDR3 arises from other DNA sequences in this sample as well. The genes are TRBV7-6 and TRBJ1-1; D ambiguous. The CDR3 totals 13 residues. Looked up from germline, CDR1 is SGHVS and CDR2 is FNYEAQ. Trimming took 2 bases from V and 1 from J, leaving 5 bases between them. CDR3 sequence reads: CASSLQENTEAFF. DNA for the CDR3: TGTGCCAGCAGCTTACAGGAGAACACTGAAGCTTTCTTT.

The chain couples TRBV18 to TRBJ2-7; 11 nucleotides agree with TRBD2. The CDR3 runs to 15 residues. V was pared by 6 bases and J by 0 bases, with 4 bases of the junction left unmatched. Germline V CDR1 and CDR2: KGHSH, LQKENI. DNA of the CDR3: TGTGCCAGCTCCCCAACTAGCGGGAGCTCCTACGAGCAGTACTTC. Translating it yields CASSPTSGSSYEQYF.

The chain carries TRBV4-3 and TRBJ1-2; D is uncertain. Trimming shortened V by 1 base and J by 8 bases, and 14 bases separated the two germline ends. The germline gives CDR1 LGHNA, CDR2 YSLEER. CDR3 size: 14 residues. The CDR3 spells CASSQAGSGIGYTF. The CDR3 region has the DNA TGCGCCAGCAGCCAAGCTGGGAGCGGGATCGGCTACACCTTC.

V is TRBV30 and J is TRBJ1-4; no clear D gene. Germline CDR1 reads GTSNPN; CDR2 reads SVGIG (reference sequence). V was pared by 2 bases and J by 5 bases, with 3 bases between. The CDR3 totals 11 residues. The CDR3 loop reads CAWSQNEKLFF. The CDR3 coding sequence is TGTGCCTGGAGTCAAAATGAAAAACTGTTTTTT. Variable domain in full (rest from reference TRBV30 and TRBJ1-4): SQTIHQWPATLVQPVGSPLSLECTVEGTSNPNLYWYRQAAGRGLQLLFYSVGIGQISSEVPQNLSASRPQDRQFILSSKKLLLSDSGFYLCAWSQNEKLFFGSGTQLSVL.

The gene calls are TRBV5-1 and TRBJ2-1, with 8 bases matching TRBD2. Germline CDR1 SGHRS, CDR2 YFSETQ. J lost 4 bases, V lost 0 bases, and 12 bases had no gene match. The CDR3 is 18 residues long. The CDR3 DNA reads as TGCGCCAGCAGCTTGGGACCATTACTAGCGGACGATTACAATGAGCAGTTCTTC. Residues: CASSLGPLLADDYNEQFF.

This clone has a single count. V is TRBV19 and J is TRBJ1-4; D is possibly TRBD1 (6 bases). This CDR3 is built from 14 residues. Germline CDR1 and CDR2: LNHDA and SQIVND (reference sequence). CDR3 protein: CASTLLGGREKLFF. DNA for the CDR3: TGTGCTAGCACCCTGCTCGGGGGGCGTGAAAAACTGTTTTTT.

The rearrangement joins TRBV10-3 to TRBJ2-1; TRBD2 matches at 13 bases. CDR3 length: 17 residues. V was clipped by 0 bases and J by 6 bases; unmatched bases: 5. Per the germline V gene, CDR1 is ENHRY and CDR2 is SYGVKD. The CDR3 region is CAISESGTSGTVNEQFF. The CDR3 DNA sequence: TGTGCCATCAGTGAGTCTGGGACTAGCGGGACGGTCAATGAGCAGTTCTTC.

This chain connects TRBV4-3 to TRBJ2-1; 12 nucleotides line up with TRBD2. J gave up 4 bases and V 5 bases, and 3 bases lay outside the gene matches. The germline gives CDR1 LGHNA, CDR2 YSLEER. The CDR3 spans 15 residues. The CDR3 loop is CASSELAGGYNEQFF. The CDR3 bases are TGCGCCAGCAGCGAACTAGCGGGGGGTTACAATGAGCAGTTCTTC.

The chain combines TRBV6-1 with TRBJ1-6; D call uncertain. Germline assignment: CDR1 MNHNS and CDR2 SASEGT. Deletions cut 6 bases from V and 5 bases from J, with 14 bases between. This CDR3 is 15 amino acids long. CDR3 loop: CASSLDSFNNSPLHF. The CDR3 DNA sequence: TGTGCCAGCAGCCTCGACTCTTTCAATAATTCACCCCTCCACTTT.

The genes are TRBV7-9 and TRBJ2-5; TRBD1 is a possible D gene (5 bases). There are 14 residues in the CDR3. V lost 0 bases and J lost 2, with 7 bases in between. Per germline, CDR1 SEHNR and CDR2 FQNEAQ (reference sequence). Written as DNA, the CDR3 is TGTGCCAGCAGCTTAGCTGACAGTCAAGAGACCCAGTACTTC. Translating it yields CASSLADSQETQYF.

J is TRBJ1-1 and V is TRBV13; weak D call: TRBD1 (5 bases). This CDR3 has 14 amino acids. The V end was cut by 4 bases, the J end by 1 base, with 10 bases between. Germline V CDR1 and CDR2: PRHDT, FYEKMQ (reference sequence). The CDR3 is CASSWGLGNTEAFF. The CDR3 nucleotides read TGTGCCAGCAGCTGGGGCCTAGGGAACACTGAAGCTTTCTTT. Full variable domain (outside the CDR3, taken from reference TRBV13 and TRBJ1-1): AAGVIQSPRHLIKEKRETATLKCYPIPRHDTVYWYQQGPGQDPQFLISFYEKMQSDKGSIPDRFSAQQFSDYHSELNMSSLELGDSALYFCASSWGLGNTEAFFGQGTRLTVV.

The V and J genes are TRBV12-5 and TRBJ2-1; 11 bases fit TRBD2. Germline trimming cut 6 bases from V and 1 base from J; bases unmatched to any gene: 17. The CDR3 is 20 residues long. Germline V gives CDR1 LGHNT, CDR2 FRNRAP. As DNA, the CDR3 is TGTGCTAGTGGCTTGCCCCTGGGTAGCGGGGGGGTCAGATCCTACAATGAGCAGTTCTTC. Protein product: CASGLPLGSGGVRSYNEQFF.

This chain uses TRBV11-1 with TRBJ2-2; the match to TRBD1 covers 7 bases. The CDR3 contains 15 residues. Germline CDR1 SGHAT, CDR2 FQDESV (reference sequence). V lost 3 bases to trimming and J lost 3 bases; unmatched junction nucleotides: 4. The CDR3 protein is CASSLNRGDTGELFF. CDR3 in DNA: TGTGCCAGCAGCTTGAACAGGGGTGACACCGGGGAGCTGTTTTTT.

The chain carries TRBV30 and TRBJ1-1; TRBD1 matches 12 bases. Trimming took 5 bases from V and 5 from J; bases not matched to a gene: 9. CDR3 length equals 15 residues. Germline assignment: CDR1 GTSNPN and CDR2 SVGIG (reference sequence). In nucleotides, the CDR3 is TGTGCCTGGGCCTACAGGGACAGGGGGCTGACTGAAGCTTTCTTT. Translated: CAWAYRDRGLTEAFF.

This sequence joins TRBV6-5 and TRBJ2-3; the match to TRBD2 covers 13 bases. Germline assignment: CDR1 MNHEY and CDR2 SVGAGI. The CDR3 runs 15 residues. V was clipped by 2 bases and J by 6 bases; unmatched bases: 2. The CDR3 DNA reads TGTGCCAGCAGTTACGGACTAGCGGGAGCTGATACGCAGTATTTT. Protein product: CASSYGLAGADTQYF.

The V and J genes are TRBV29-1 and TRBJ2-1; 11 bases agree with TRBD2. There are 14 residues in the CDR3. With 1 base clipped from V and 6 bases from J, the junction kept 2 bases outside the gene matches. Germline V gene data show CDR1 as SQVTM and CDR2 as ANQGSEA. The CDR3 sequence is CSVEVAGGFNEQFF. The CDR3 DNA reads TGCAGCGTTGAAGTAGCGGGAGGGTTCAATGAGCAGTTCTTC.

The V gene is TRBV5-5, the J gene TRBJ2-3; a weak D match, TRBD1 (5 bases). The V end lost 1 base, the J end lost 2 bases, and 8 bases lay between the germline ends. CDR3 size: 14 residues. The germline gives CDR1 SGHKS, CDR2 YYEKEE (reference sequence). DNA of the CDR3: TGTGCCAGCAGCTTGTTCAGGGACACAGATACGCAGTATTTT. Translation: CASSLFRDTDTQYF.

The rearrangement links TRBV18 to TRBJ1-1; the D is unclear. CDR3 length equals 12 residues. Between the trimmed V and J ends, which lost 3 bases and 5 bases, there was a span of 7 bases. CDR1 and CDR2 from the germline V gene are KGHSH and LQKENI. The CDR3: CASSPLETEAFF. The CDR3, as DNA: TGTGCCAGCTCACCCTTAGAGACTGAAGCTTTCTTT. The full variable domain, with the rest looked up from reference TRBV18 and TRBJ1-1, is NAGVMQNPRHLVRRRGQEARLRCSPMKGHSHVYWYRQLPEEGLKFMVYLQKENIIDESGMPKERFSAEFPKEGPSILRIQQVVRGDSAAYFCASSPLETEAFFGQGTRLTVV.